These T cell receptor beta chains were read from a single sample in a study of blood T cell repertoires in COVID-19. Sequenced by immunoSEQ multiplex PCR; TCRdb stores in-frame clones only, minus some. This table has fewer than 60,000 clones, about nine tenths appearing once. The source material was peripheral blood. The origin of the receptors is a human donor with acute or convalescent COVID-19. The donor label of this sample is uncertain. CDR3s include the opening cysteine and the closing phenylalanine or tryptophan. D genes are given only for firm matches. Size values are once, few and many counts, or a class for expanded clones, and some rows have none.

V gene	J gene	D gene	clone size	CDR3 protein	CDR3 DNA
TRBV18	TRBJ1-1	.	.	CASSPRVGGDTEAFF	TGTGCCAGCTCACCACGCGTAGGGGGGGACACTGAAGCTTTCTTT
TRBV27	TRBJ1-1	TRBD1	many	CASSYGQGGVFF	TGTGCCAGCAGTTACGGACAGGGGGGAGTTTTCTTT
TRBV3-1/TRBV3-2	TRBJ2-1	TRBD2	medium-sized	CASSQENLGLAGNEQFF	TGTGCCAGCAGCCAAGAGAACTTAGGACTAGCGGGCAATGAGCAGTTCTTC
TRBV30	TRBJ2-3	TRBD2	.	CAWIVGGPTDTQYF	TGTGCCTGGATCGTGGGAGGGCCGACAGATACGCAGTATTTT
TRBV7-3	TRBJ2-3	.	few	CASSLTGAVQDTQYF	TGTGCCAGCAGCTTAACAGGGGCCGTCCAAGATACGCAGTATTTT
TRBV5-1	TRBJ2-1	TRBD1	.	CASSTHQRTGAGNEQFF	TGCGCCAGCAGCACCCACCAGAGGACAGGGGCGGGGAATGAGCAGTTCTTC
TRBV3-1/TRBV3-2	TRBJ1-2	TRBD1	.	CASSQMDRVYGYTF	TGTGCCAGCAGCCAAATGGACAGGGTCTATGGCTACACCTTC
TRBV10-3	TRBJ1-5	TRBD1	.	CAIRQGANQPQHF	TGTGCCATCAGACAGGGGGCCAATCAGCCCCAGCATTTT
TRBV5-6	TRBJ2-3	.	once	CASSPRLGVGTDTQYF	TGTGCCAGCAGCCCTAGGCTAGGGGTCGGCACAGATACGCAGTATTTT
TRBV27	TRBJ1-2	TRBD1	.	CASSLGGRGQGVNTNYGYTF	TGTGCCAGCAGTTTAGGAGGTCGCGGACAGGGGGTTAATACTAACTATGGCTACACCTTC
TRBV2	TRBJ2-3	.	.	CASRTDVTDTQYF	TGTGCCAGCAGGACAGACGTTACAGATACGCAGTATTTT
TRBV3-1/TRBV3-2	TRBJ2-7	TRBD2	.	CASTSREGSSYEQYF	TGTGCCAGCACTTCAAGGGAGGGCAGCTCCTACGAGCAGTACTTC
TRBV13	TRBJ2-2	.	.	CASSPSMRIGTGELFF	TGTGCCAGCAGCCCGTCAATGAGGATTGGCACCGGGGAGCTGTTTTTT
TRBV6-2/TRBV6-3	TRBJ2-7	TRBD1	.	CASSRRDSYEQYF	TGTGCCAGCAGTAGACGGGACAGCTACGAGCAGTACTTC
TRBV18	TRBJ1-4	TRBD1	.	CASSSTGVRNEKLFF	TGTGCCAGCTCATCAACAGGGGTGAGAAATGAAAAACTGTTTTTT
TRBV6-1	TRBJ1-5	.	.	CASSEAFGSLNQPQHF	TGTGCCAGCAGTGAAGCGTTCGGTAGTCTGAATCAGCCCCAGCATTTT
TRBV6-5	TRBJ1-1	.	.	CASSTDTEAFF	TGTGCCAGCAGCACGGACACTGAAGCTTTCTTT
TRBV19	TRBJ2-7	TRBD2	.	CASSIILRGAGGGEQYF	TGTGCCAGTAGTATAATCCTCAGGGGAGCGGGAGGCGGAGAGCAGTACTTC
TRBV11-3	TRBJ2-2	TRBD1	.	CASSLGTGHGELFF	TGTGCCAGCAGTCTCGGGACAGGACACGGGGAGCTGTTTTTT
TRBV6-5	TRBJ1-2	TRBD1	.	CASSFQTGDGYTF	TGTGCCAGCAGTTTTCAGACAGGGGACGGCTACACCTTC
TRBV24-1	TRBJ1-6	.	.	CATSDANNSPLHF	TGTGCCACCAGTGATGCTAATAATTCACCCCTCCACTTT
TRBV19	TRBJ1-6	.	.	CASSKQRNSPLHF	TGTGCCAGTAGCAAACAACGCAATTCACCCCTCCACTTT
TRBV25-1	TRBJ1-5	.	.	CASSPGITAGNQPQHF	TGTGCCAGCAGCCCGGGGATTACAGCAGGCAATCAGCCCCAGCATTTT
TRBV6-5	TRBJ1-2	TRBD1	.	CASSYNLGQASYGYTF	TGTGCCAGCAGTTACAACCTAGGACAGGCTAGCTATGGCTACACCTTC
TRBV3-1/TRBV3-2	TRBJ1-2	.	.	CASSQETGGYTF	TGTGCCAGCAGCCAAGAGACAGGTGGCTACACCTTC
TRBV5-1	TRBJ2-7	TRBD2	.	CASSAGDFRATYEQYF	TGCGCCAGCAGCGCGGGAGACTTCCGAGCGACCTACGAGCAGTACTTC
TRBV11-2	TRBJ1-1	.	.	CASSLLPGDTEAFF	TGTGCCAGCAGCCTACTCCCAGGGGACACTGAAGCTTTCTTT
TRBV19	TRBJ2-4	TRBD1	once	CASSTRRGSGGTKNIQYF	TGTGCCAGTAGTACCAGACGCGGATCAGGGGGAACCAAAAACATTCAGTACTTC
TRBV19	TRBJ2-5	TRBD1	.	CASSSFQGAKEETQYF	TGTGCCAGTAGTTCTTTTCAGGGGGCGAAGGAAGAGACCCAGTACTTC
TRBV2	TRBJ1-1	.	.	CASSELGGVNTEAFF	TGTGCCAGCAGTGAATTGGGGGGGGTGAACACTGAAGCTTTCTTT
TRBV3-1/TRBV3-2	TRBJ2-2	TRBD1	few	CASSPPGQGTTGELFF	TGTGCCAGCAGCCCCCCGGGACAGGGAACAACCGGGGAGCTGTTTTTT
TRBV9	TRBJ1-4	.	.	CASSVGQINEKLFF	TGTGCCAGCAGCGTAGGGCAGATTAATGAAAAACTGTTTTTT
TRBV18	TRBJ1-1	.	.	CASSQLGANTEAFF	TGTGCCAGCTCACAGCTCGGAGCGAACACTGAAGCTTTCTTT
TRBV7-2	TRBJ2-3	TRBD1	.	CASRLGYGTGSSDTQYF	TGTGCCAGCAGATTAGGGTATGGGACAGGGAGTTCAGATACGCAGTATTTT
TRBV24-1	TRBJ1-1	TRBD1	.	CATSATRGTGTMDTEAFF	TGTGCCACCAGTGCCACCCGGGGGACAGGGACTATGGACACTGAAGCTTTCTTT
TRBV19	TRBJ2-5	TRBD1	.	CASSISWWTGGHQETQYF	TGTGCCAGTAGTATAAGCTGGTGGACAGGGGGCCACCAAGAGACCCAGTACTTC
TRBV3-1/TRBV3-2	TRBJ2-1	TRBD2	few	CASSHTLAGGIEQFF	TGTGCCAGCAGCCATACTTTAGCGGGAGGGATTGAGCAGTTCTTC
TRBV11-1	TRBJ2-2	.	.	CASSLENRDRRELFF	TGTGCCAGCAGCTTAGAAAACAGGGATCGAAGGGAGCTGTTTTTT
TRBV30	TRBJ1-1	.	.	CAWSVSMNTEAFF	TGTGCCTGGAGTGTTAGTATGAACACTGAAGCTTTCTTT
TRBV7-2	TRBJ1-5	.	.	CASSLSQGYQPQHF	TGTGCCAGCAGCTTATCTCAGGGTTACCAGCCCCAGCATTTT
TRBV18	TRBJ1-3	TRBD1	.	CASSRETGDGGNTIYF	TGTGCCAGCTCACGCGAGACAGGGGATGGTGGAAACACCATATATTTT
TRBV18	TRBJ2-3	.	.	CASSPGRGPDTQYF	TGTGCCAGCTCACCAGGCAGGGGACCGGATACGCAGTATTTT
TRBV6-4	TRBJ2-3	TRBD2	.	CASSGTSGTDTQYF	TGTGCCAGCAGTGGGACTAGCGGGACAGATACGCAGTATTTT
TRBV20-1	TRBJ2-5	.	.	CSASRTEETQYF	TGCAGTGCTAGTAGGACAGAAGAGACCCAGTACTTC
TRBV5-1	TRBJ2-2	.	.	CASSLGSSGGNTGELFF	TGCGCCAGCAGCTTGGGCTCCAGCGGAGGGAACACCGGGGAGCTGTTTTTT
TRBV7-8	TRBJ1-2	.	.	CASSFGGGDDGYTF	TGTGCCAGCAGCTTTGGGGGGGGCGACGATGGCTACACCTTC
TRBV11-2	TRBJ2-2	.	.	CASSNLVQGNTGELFF	TGTGCCAGCAGCAATTTAGTCCAGGGGAACACCGGGGAGCTGTTTTTT
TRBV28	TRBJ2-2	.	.	CASSLLSTMNTGELFF	TGTGCCAGCAGTCTCCTCTCGACAATGAACACCGGGGAGCTGTTTTTT
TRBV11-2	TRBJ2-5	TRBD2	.	CASSPLLAGGSAQYF	TGTGCCAGCAGCCCCCTCCTAGCGGGGGGCTCGGCCCAGTACTTC
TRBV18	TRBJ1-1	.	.	CASSQMGGGTEAFF	TGTGCCAGCTCACAAATGGGGGGAGGCACTGAAGCTTTCTTT
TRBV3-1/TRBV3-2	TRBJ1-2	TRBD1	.	CASSPNPRDRRLSGGYTF	TGTGCCAGCAGCCCCAACCCCCGGGACAGAAGGCTATCGGGTGGCTACACCTTC
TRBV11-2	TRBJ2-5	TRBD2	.	CASSLRTSGSGQTQYF	TGTGCCAGCAGCTTACGGACTAGCGGGAGCGGGCAGACCCAGTACTTC
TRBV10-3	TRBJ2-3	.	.	CAISESATESSTDTQYF	TGTGCCATCAGTGAGTCCGCGACAGAGTCTAGCACAGATACGCAGTATTTT
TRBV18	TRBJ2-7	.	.	CASSRVGAYEQYF	TGTGCCAGCTCACGCGTCGGGGCCTACGAGCAGTACTTC
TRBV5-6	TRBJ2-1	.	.	CASSFSVNRVWGSNEQFF	TGTGCCAGCAGCTTCTCAGTCAACAGGGTTTGGGGAAGCAATGAGCAGTTCTTC
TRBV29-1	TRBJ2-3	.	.	CSVEGGAPGDTQYF	TGCAGCGTTGAGGGGGGGGCCCCGGGAGATACGCAGTATTTT
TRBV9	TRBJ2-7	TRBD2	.	CASSEVPSGNYEQYF	TGTGCCAGCAGCGAGGTACCTAGCGGGAACTACGAGCAGTACTTC
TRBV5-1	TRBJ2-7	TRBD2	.	CASAPAASGLGYEQYF	TGCGCCAGCGCGCCAGCAGCCTCGGGACTAGGCTACGAGCAGTACTTC
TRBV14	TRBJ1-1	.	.	CASSLLVGGTEAFF	TGTGCCAGCAGCCTCTTGGTAGGGGGCACTGAAGCTTTCTTT
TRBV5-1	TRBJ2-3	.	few	CASSLAALQSTDTQYF	TGCGCCAGCAGCTTGGCCGCCTTACAGAGCACAGATACGCAGTATTTT